These 30 T cell receptor beta chains share one sample of origin, sequenced in a study of cytomegalovirus exposure and HLA in healthy donors (dated by TCRdb to the late 2010s). The library was produced with the immunoSEQ multiplex PCR assay. For the multiplex PCR, a mixture combining 60 forward primers for TCR Vbeta segments and 13 reverse primers for TCR Jbeta segments was used. TCRdb holds this immuneACCESS table with in-frame rearrangements only. Some clones are missing; in checked studies, unresolved V genes explain under half, and the rest has no known cause. The table for this sample lists 50,000 to 65,000 clones; about 81% of them were counted only once. The ten most abundant clones make up 51% of the sample. The sequencing input was PBMCs. Receptor source: a man aged 50 to 59 in good health and CMV-seropositive.

This clone was seen once. The V call is TRBV19, the J call TRBJ2-1; 7 bases fit TRBD2. Germline V gene sequence: CDR1 LNHDA, CDR2 SQIVND (reference sequence). Germline trimming cut 7 bases from V and 0 bases from J; bases unmatched to any gene: 6. CDR3 length: 15 amino acids. CDR3 loop: CASNVGGSSYNEQFF. CDR3 coding DNA: TGTGCCAGTAACGTGGGCGGGAGCTCCTACAATGAGCAGTTCTTC.

The rearrangement joins TRBV6-5 to TRBJ2-1; D is possibly TRBD2 (6 bases). Deletions cut 0 bases from V and 4 bases from J, with 10 bases between. The germline V gene has CDR1 MNHEY and CDR2 SVGAGI. The CDR3 has 15 amino acids. CDR3: CASSYSRDFYNEQFF. CDR3 DNA sequence: TGTGCCAGCAGTTACTCCCGGGACTTTTACAATGAGCAGTTCTTC.

V is TRBV19 and J is TRBJ2-7, with TRBD2 matching over 13 bases. The CDR3 has 16 amino acids. Unmatched junction bases numbered 2, after V lost 3 bases and J lost 0 bases. From germline, CDR1 is LNHDA and CDR2 SQIVND (reference sequence). This CDR3 is CASSMGLAGSSYEQYF. In DNA form, the CDR3 reads TGTGCCAGTAGTATGGGACTAGCGGGGTCCTCCTACGAGCAGTACTTC. Variable domain in full (rest from reference TRBV19 and TRBJ2-7): DGGITQSPKYLFRKEGQNVTLSCEQNLNHDAMYWYRQDPGQGLRLIYYSQIVNDFQKGDIAEGYSVSREKKESFPLTVTSAQKNPTAFYLCASSMGLAGSSYEQYFGPGTRLTVT.

This sequence joins TRBV7-3 and TRBJ2-1; D is perhaps TRBD1 (5 bases). The V end lost 1 base, the J end lost 1 base, and 11 bases lay between the germline ends. The CDR3 runs to 16 residues. CDR1 SGHTA and CDR2 FQGTGA come from the germline V gene. As DNA, the CDR3 is TGTGCCAGCAGCTTAAGCCAGGGATGGTCCTACAATGAGCAGTTCTTC. Protein: CASSLSQGWSYNEQFF.

This clone was detected ten times or more. Additional DNA sequences in this sample encode the identical CDR3. The chain carries TRBV2 and TRBJ1-5; D not resolved. Trimming shortened V by 0 bases and J by 0 bases, and 3 bases separated the two germline ends. CDR1 is SNHLY and CDR2 is FYNNEI in the germline V gene. The CDR3 extends over 14 amino acids. CDR3 sequence (DNA): TGTGCCAGCAGTGAAGCTTATAGCAATCAGCCCCAGCATTTT. It specifies CASSEAYSNQPQHF.

The rearrangement uses TRBV5-1 and TRBJ1-1; the match to TRBD1 covers 7 bases. This CDR3 has 14 residues. V gave up 6 bases and J gave up 5 bases; unmatched junction bases: 10. Germline CDR1 is SGHRS and CDR2 is YFSETQ. The CDR3 spells CASTQTGVRTEAFF. As DNA, the CDR3 is TGCGCCAGCACACAAACAGGGGTAAGGACTGAAGCTTTCTTT.

The V gene is TRBV27, the J gene TRBJ2-3, with a weak D call TRBD2 (5 bases). The CDR3 contains 15 residues. The V end lost 5 bases, the J end lost 0 bases, and 12 bases lay between the germline ends. Germline loops: CDR1 MNHEY, CDR2 SMNVEV (reference sequence). CDR3 DNA sequence: TGTGCCAGCAGTCTATTCTGGACTAGCACAGATACGCAGTATTTT. Translating gives CASSLFWTSTDTQYF.

This clone was detected only once. The chain joins TRBV29-1 to TRBJ1-2; D unresolved. V shed 0 bases and J shed 6 bases, with 11 bases lying between them. Germline CDR1 SQVTM, CDR2 ANQGSEA. CDR3 length: 13 residues. The CDR3 spells CSVEDAGTNGYTF. The CDR3 nucleotides are TGCAGCGTTGAAGACGCAGGTACAAATGGCTACACCTTC.

This clone was detected ten times or more. The junction differs from germline at one of its ends, possibly a read error. Within the sample, other DNA sequences also encode this same CDR3. The chain uses TRBV4-3 and TRBJ2-1; D gene uncertain. Germline CDR1 LGHNA, CDR2 YSLEER. The CDR3 runs 17 residues. CDR3 residues: CASSPDMIVLIYNEQFF. CDR3 bases: TGCGCAAGCAGCCCAGATATGATCGTACTCATCTACAATGAGCAGTTCTTC.

This chain links TRBV5-1 with TRBJ2-2; 7 bases fit TRBD2. The CDR3 has 16 residues. V shed 0 bases and J 5 bases; nucleotides not matched to a gene: 7. Germline CDR1 is SGHRS and CDR2 is YFSETQ. In nucleotides, the CDR3 is TGCGCCAGCAGCTTGGGGCAGCCCGGGAGGACCGGGGAGCTGTTTTTT. Protein sequence: CASSLGQPGRTGELFF.

The chain recombines TRBV5-4 with TRBJ2-7; D is possibly TRBD2 (6 bases). The CDR3 totals 15 residues. In germline, CDR1 is SGHNT, CDR2 YYREEE (reference sequence). The V gene lost 4 bases and the J gene lost 0 bases, with 14 bases spanning the gap. CDR3 in amino acids: CASSPTADYSYEQYF. The CDR3 DNA is TGTGCCAGCAGCCCGACCGCGGACTACTCCTACGAGCAGTACTTC.

The chain couples TRBV5-4 to TRBJ1-1; the D gene is possibly TRBD1 (5 bases). CDR1 and CDR2 from the germline V gene are SGHNT and YYREEE (reference sequence). This CDR3 has 15 residues. Trimming shortened V by 2 bases and J by 5 bases, and 16 bases separated the two germline ends. Here the CDR3 reads CASSLRLTGGTEAFF. The DNA for the CDR3 is TGTGCCAGCAGCTTAAGATTGACGGGGGGGACTGAAGCTTTCTTT.

The chain combines TRBV6-1 with TRBJ1-5, with TRBD1 matching 8 bases. The germline gives CDR1 MNHNS, CDR2 SASEGT. Losses at the gene ends were 9 bases for V and 7 bases for J; bases not matched to a gene: 2. The CDR3 totals 11 residues. The CDR3 coding sequence is TGTGCCAGTGACAGGGGCCAGCCCCAGCATTTT. This gives the protein CASDRGQPQHF.

This clone was seen at least ten times. With a far larger clone one base away, a read error is the likely cause. This rearrangement joins TRBV4-3 to TRBJ2-1, with D uncertain. CDR3 size: 17 residues. CDR1 and CDR2 from the germline V gene are LGHNA and YSLEER. V lost 0 bases and J 4 bases, leaving 16 bases between the germline ends. The CDR3 sequence is CASSQDMIVLMYNEQFF. The CDR3 DNA is TGCGCCAGCAGCCAAGATATGATCGTACTCATGTACAATGAGCAGTTCTTC.

J is TRBJ2-7 and V is TRBV28; 9 nucleotides line up with TRBD1. Per the germline V gene, CDR1 is MDHEN and CDR2 is SYDVKM. The ends lost 8 bases at V and 4 bases at J; junction bases unmatched: 6. The CDR3 contains 13 residues. The CDR3 sequence: CASSGTGRYEQYF. The CDR3 nucleotides read TGTGCCAGCTCAGGGACAGGGCGGTACGAGCAGTACTTC.

This clone turned up a few times. The V call is TRBV7-2, the J call TRBJ1-3; D not resolved. The CDR3 runs 12 residues. The V gene lost 5 bases and the J gene lost 5 bases, with 7 bases spanning the gap. Looked up from germline, CDR1 is SGHTA and CDR2 is FQGNSA. The CDR3 region is CASSDGRNTIYF. The CDR3 nucleotides read TGTGCCAGCAGCGACGGGAGAAACACCATATATTTT.

This chain joins TRBV29-1 and TRBJ2-7; D perhaps matches TRBD2 (6 bases). With 4 bases removed from V and 5 bases from J, the gap between germline ends came to 12 bases. In germline, CDR1 is SQVTM, CDR2 ANQGSEA. The CDR3 is made up of 12 amino acids. CDR3 DNA: TGCAGCGTTGTGGAGGGAAACCACGAGCAGTACTTC. It is translated as CSVVEGNHEQYF.

The chain couples TRBV5-1 to TRBJ1-2; D perhaps matches TRBD1 (5 bases). With 0 bases removed from V and 4 bases from J, the gap between germline ends came to 10 bases. The CDR3 totals 14 residues. Germline CDR1 is SGHRS and CDR2 is YFSETQ. This CDR3 reads CASSLDGAGYGYTF. CDR3 DNA: TGCGCCAGCAGCTTGGATGGGGCTGGCTATGGCTACACCTTC. The full variable domain, with the rest looked up from reference TRBV5-1 and TRBJ1-2, is KAGVTQTPRYLIKTRGQQVTLSCSPISGHRSVSWYQQTPGQGLQFLFEYFSETQRNKGNFPGRFSGRQFSNSRSEMNVSTLELGDSALYLCASSLDGAGYGYTFGSGTRLTVV.

The V and J genes are TRBV28 and TRBJ2-6; TRBD1 is a possible D gene (5 bases). Germline V CDR1 and CDR2: MDHEN, SYDVKM. The CDR3 covers 18 residues. Deletions cut 2 bases from V and 1 base from J, with 15 bases between. The CDR3 loop is CASSLPTDRGSGANVLTF. CDR3 sequence (DNA): TGTGCCAGCAGTTTACCGACAGATCGCGGTTCTGGGGCCAACGTCCTGACTTTC.

This clone was seen more than once but under ten times. The chain carries TRBV2 and TRBJ1-5; D unresolved. Germline V gene lookup returns CDR1 SNHLY and CDR2 FYNNEI. The CDR3 spans 14 residues. Trimming pared 4 bases from V and 0 bases from J, leaving 7 bases between. CDR3 coding DNA: TGTGCCAGCAGTGTTGAGGGTAGCAATCAGCCCCAGCATTTT. Its protein is CASSVEGSNQPQHF.

The chain links TRBV18 to TRBJ2-5; D uncertain. The ends were cut back, 3 bases at V and 0 bases at J, with 14 bases in the middle. The CDR3 contains 16 residues. Looked up from germline, CDR1 is KGHSH and CDR2 is LQKENI. CDR3 DNA sequence: TGTGCCAGCTCACCGTCCGATGCGCGGTACCAAGAGACCCAGTACTTC. Translating it yields CASSPSDARYQETQYF. Using reference TRBV18 and TRBJ2-5 for the parts outside the CDR3, the full variable domain is NAGVMQNPRHLVRRRGQEARLRCSPMKGHSHVYWYRQLPEEGLKFMVYLQKENIIDESGMPKERFSAEFPKEGPSILRIQQVVRGDSAAYFCASSPSDARYQETQYFGPGTRLLVL.

The chain combines TRBV7-9 with TRBJ2-5, with 12 bases fitting TRBD2. This CDR3 has 18 residues. After removal of 1 base from V and 2 bases from J, the junction contained 8 bases not matched to a gene. Germline CDR1 reads SEHNR; CDR2 reads FQNEAQ (reference sequence). The CDR3 nucleotides read TGTGCCAGCAGCTTAGGCGCACCGGGACTAGCGGGTCAAGAGACCCAGTACTTC. The encoded protein is CASSLGAPGLAGQETQYF.

The chain employs TRBV4-2 and TRBJ2-3; 9 bases match TRBD2. The ends lost 3 bases at V and 0 bases at J; junction bases unmatched: 10. The CDR3 sequence is 18 residues long. Germline V lookup: CDR1 LGHNA, CDR2 YNFKEQ. CDR3 region: CASSQSLAGSSSTDTQYF. The DNA for the CDR3 is TGTGCCAGCAGCCAGAGCCTAGCGGGGTCTTCTAGCACAGATACGCAGTATTTT.

This chain uses TRBV19 with TRBJ1-1; D is perhaps TRBD1 (5 bases). Looked up from germline, CDR1 is LNHDA and CDR2 is SQIVND (reference sequence). V was cut by 5 bases and J by 1 base, with 23 bases left in between. The CDR3 spans 18 residues. The CDR3 is CASSSAAERGKWNTEAFF. In DNA form, the CDR3 reads TGTGCCAGTAGTTCGGCGGCGGAACGGGGGAAATGGAACACTGAAGCTTTCTTT.

The rearrangement joins TRBV6-6 to TRBJ1-1; a weak D match, TRBD1 (5 bases). The V gene lost 8 bases and the J gene lost 5 bases, with 15 bases spanning the gap. The CDR3 is made up of 13 amino acids. From germline, CDR1 is MNHNY and CDR2 SVGAGI (reference sequence). The CDR3 nucleotides read TGTGCCAGCTCTTTGGGGGGTCAAACTGAAGCTTTCTTT. Translated, it gives CASSLGGQTEAFF.

The chain links TRBV18 to TRBJ2-3, with TRBD2 matching over 9 bases. There are 17 residues in the CDR3. Germline CDR1 reads KGHSH; CDR2 reads LQKENI. Trimming removed 6 bases from V and 4 bases from J; junction bases left unmatched: 14. The CDR3 sequence: CASSPPLGGGAADTQYF. The CDR3 DNA reads TGTGCCAGCTCTCCCCCGTTGGGCGGGGGGGCGGCAGATACGCAGTATTTT.

This chain joins TRBV5-1 and TRBJ2-7, with TRBD1 matching 10 bases. CDR1 is SGHRS, CDR2 YFSETQ, per germline. This CDR3 is 14 amino acids long. Unmatched junction bases numbered 3, after V lost 4 bases and J lost 2 bases. The CDR3 protein is CASSRGQGTYEQYF. The CDR3 DNA sequence: TGCGCCAGCAGCCGGGGACAGGGGACCTACGAGCAGTACTTC.

This clone was seen more than once but under ten times. The J gene is TRBJ2-7, the V gene TRBV28, with TRBD2 matching over 7 bases. This CDR3 has 14 residues. Germline-derived CDR1 and CDR2 are MDHEN and SYDVKM. V dropped 3 bases and J dropped 0; count of bases not matched to a gene: 2. Written as DNA, the CDR3 is TGTGCCAGCAGTTTTGGGGGGGGCTCCTACGAGCAGTACTTC. Residues: CASSFGGGSYEQYF.

This chain joins TRBV7-9 and TRBJ2-7; 10 bases are shared with TRBD1. CDR1 is SEHNR, CDR2 FQNEAQ, per germline (reference sequence). This CDR3 comprises 17 residues. The CDR3, as DNA: TGTTGCAGCAGCGGATCGATGGACAGGGGGGACTCCTACGAGCAGTACTTC. This gives the protein CCSSGSMDRGDSYEQYF.

This clone was seen a single time. This sequence joins TRBV28 and TRBJ2-7, with 8 nucleotides matching TRBD1. The CDR3 is 15 amino acids. Trimming removed 5 bases from V and 0 bases from J; junction bases left unmatched: 6. In germline, CDR1 is MDHEN, CDR2 SYDVKM. CDR3 region: CASSLSGTGSYEQYF. In DNA form, the CDR3 reads TGTGCCAGCAGTCTCTCCGGGACAGGCTCCTACGAGCAGTACTTC.